Here is one TCR beta chain with its context. Its antigen remains unknown. The J segment lost 5 bases and the V segment lost 0 bases, leaving 8 bases of the junction unmatched. Germline CDR1 and CDR2: SEHNR and FQNEAQ (reference sequence). The CDR3 extends over 16 amino acids. This record comes from a study of blood T cells in healthy people across ages. Study observations and caveats: PBMCs that were unsorted prevented a conclusive naive versus antigen-experienced comparison. More naive CD4+ cells and higher diversity were found in long-lived than in aged donors.

The authors ran a second PCR of roughly 6 to 12 cycles using a sample-barcoded 5' primer and a J-beta primer mix. TCRdb itself ran the 5' RACE reads through MiXCR, one entry per CDR3 protein. The table includes about 290,000 distinct CDR3 sequences, roughly a quarter detected once. Researchers collected approximately 9.5 milliliters of peripheral blood from every single donor. No fewer than 5.5 micrograms of total RNA were isolated from every sample. The sequence came from a woman in her 70s in good health. The rearrangement uses TRBV7-9 and TRBJ2-7; the match to TRBD2 covers 9 bases. The sequenced sample consisted of blood. The CDR3 sequence: CASSLALSGSGHEQYF. CDR3 DNA sequence: TGTGCCAGCAGCTTAGCGCTTAGCGGGAGCGGCCACGAGCAGTACTTC.